The sequence of this T cell receptor (beta chain) was determined in a study of blood T cells in healthy people across ages. A second PCR, run for roughly 7 to 12 cycles, used a sample-barcoded 5' primer plus a J-beta primer mix. Each CDR3 protein gets one entry after TCRdb re-called the 5' RACE reads with MiXCR. In the table there are approximately 1,000,000 distinct CDR3 sequences, roughly two fifths of which are singletons. This clonotype originated in a man younger than 35 in good health. The sample comprised blood.

The CDR3 protein is CASSYWTGANTGELFF. Written as DNA, the CDR3 is TGTGCCAGCAGTTACTGGACAGGGGCGAACACCGGGGAGCTGTTTTTT. The gene calls are TRBV11-2 and TRBJ2-2, with 9 bases identical to TRBD1. The V segment lost 6 bases and the J segment 0 bases; nucleotides outside the gene matches: 5. The CDR3 runs to 16 residues. Germline CDR1 reads SGHAT; CDR2 reads FQNNGV. Supplemented by reference TRBV11-2 and TRBJ2-2, the full variable domain reads EAGVAQSPRYKIIEKRQSVAFWCNPISGHATLYWYQQILGQGPKLLIQFQNNGVVDDSQLPKDRFSAERLKGVDSTLKIQPAKLEDSAVYLCASSYWTGANTGELFFGEGSRLTVL.